The present TCR beta chain was sequenced within a study of blood T cell repertoires in COVID-19. Study context: Samples came from the United States, Italy and Spain, spanning acute and convalescent COVID-19. T cells, B-cell-depleted T cells, or PBMCs provided the cDNA or gDNA that served as material.

Trimming took 2 bases from V and 3 from J; bases not matched to a gene: 9. Germline V gene sequence: CDR1 ENHRY, CDR2 SYGVKD. CDR3 length: 16 amino acids. In the authors' methods: How many nucleated cells were present was estimated from reference gene primer amplification. Clones were sequenced by immunoSEQ multiplex PCR, and TCRdb holds only the in-frame ones, with some missing. D and trimming come from the DNA, and the V and J calls and clone size come from that table. This sample has about 360,000 clones, with around 90% found just once. What was sequenced was peripheral blood. V usage is TRBV10-3 and J usage is TRBJ2-7; 8 nucleotides match TRBD2. The clonotype comes from a human donor in a cohort sampled during active COVID-19. CDR3 sequence reads: CAISEPSGRGLYEQYF. The CDR3 DNA reads as TGTGCCATCAGTGAGCCAAGCGGGAGAGGTCTCTACGAGCAGTACTTC.